These 28 T cell receptor beta chains were all obtained from the same sample, sequenced in a study of cytomegalovirus exposure and HLA in healthy donors. Primers: 60 Vbeta forward and 13 Jbeta reverse. Generated by immunoSEQ multiplex PCR, the TCRdb table keeps only in-frame clones and is missing some. This table has tens of thousands of clones, 64% appearing once. The sequencing input was PBMCs. These receptors were obtained from a human donor in good health.

The table lists this clone with a count of one. The chain is built from TRBV27 and TRBJ1-1; 10 nucleotides line up with TRBD1. V trimming: 5 bases; J trimming: 5 bases; junction bases outside the gene matches: 11. The CDR3 length is 16 residues. Germline CDR1 is MNHEY and CDR2 is SMNVEV (reference sequence). This CDR3 reads CASSIETGTGVTEAFF. Written as DNA, the CDR3 is TGTGCCAGCAGTATAGAGACCGGGACAGGGGTTACTGAAGCTTTCTTT.

The rearrangement joins TRBV9 to TRBJ1-3; D is possibly TRBD1 (5 bases). V lost 5 bases, J lost 3 bases, and 15 bases lay in between. The germline V gene encodes CDR1 SGDLS and CDR2 YYNGEE. CDR3 length: 15 amino acids. Here the CDR3 reads CASSPRALGGNTIYF. The CDR3 coding sequence is TGTGCCAGCAGTCCCAGGGCGCTGGGTGGAAACACCATATATTTT. Using reference TRBV9 and TRBJ1-3 for the parts outside the CDR3, the full variable domain is DSGVTQTPKHLITATGQRVTLRCSPRSGDLSVYWYQQSLDQGLQFLIQYYNGEERAKGNILERFSAQQFPDLHSELNLSSLELGDSALYFCASSPRALGGNTIYFGEGSWLTVV.

The J gene is TRBJ1-2, the V gene TRBV5-1, with D perhaps TRBD1 (5 bases). This CDR3 region has 15 residues. V was shortened by 0 bases and J by 4 bases, with 13 bases between the two germline ends. CDR1 is SGHRS, CDR2 YFSETQ, per germline. The CDR3, as DNA: TGCGCCAGCAGCTTGGCTGGCAGGGTGGCCTATGGCTACACCTTC. This translates into CASSLAGRVAYGYTF.

This clone showed up just a few times. The chain is built from TRBV9 and TRBJ2-1, with D possibly being TRBD2 (6 bases). The V gene's germline CDR1 is SGDLS and CDR2 YYNGEE. The V end was cut by 3 bases, the J end by 8 bases, with 12 bases between. The CDR3 runs to 13 residues. The CDR3 loop reads CASSGEVRYEQFF. The CDR3 DNA sequence: TGTGCCAGCAGCGGGGAGGTTAGGTATGAGCAGTTCTTC. The full variable domain, with the rest looked up from reference TRBV9 and TRBJ2-1, is DSGVTQTPKHLITATGQRVTLRCSPRSGDLSVYWYQQSLDQGLQFLIQYYNGEERAKGNILERFSAQQFPDLHSELNLSSLELGDSALYFCASSGEVRYEQFFGPGTRLTVL.

The chain recombines TRBV18 with TRBJ1-1; D may be TRBD1 (5 bases). The germline V gene encodes CDR1 KGHSH and CDR2 LQKENI. The CDR3 loop spans 13 amino acids. Written as DNA, the CDR3 is TGTGTTTTCAGGGAAGGTCAGAACACTGAAGCTTTCTTT. This codes for CVFREGQNTEAFF.

The chain joins TRBV5-1 to TRBJ1-2, with D perhaps TRBD1 (5 bases). Germline V gives CDR1 SGHRS, CDR2 YFSETQ. CDR3 length: 13 amino acids. V was pared by 6 bases and J by 6 bases, with 15 bases between. For the CDR3, the DNA is TGCGCCAGCACCGACAGTCCTTCGAATGGCTACACCTTC. Amino acid sequence: CASTDSPSNGYTF.

This chain uses TRBV7-2 with TRBJ2-6; 8 nucleotides agree with TRBD1. The CDR3 covers 18 residues. Germline lookup yields CDR1 SGHTA and CDR2 FQGNSA. V was clipped by 1 base and J by 2 bases; unmatched bases: 7. Written as DNA, the CDR3 is TGTGCCAGCAGCTTAGGGGCAGGGGGCGTCCCTGGGGCCAACGTCCTGACTTTC. The encoded protein is CASSLGAGGVPGANVLTF.

This chain uses TRBV9 with TRBJ2-4; 9 nucleotides line up with TRBD1. The CDR3 spans 15 residues. Germline V gene sequence: CDR1 SGDLS, CDR2 YYNGEE. After removal of 2 bases from V and 7 bases from J, the junction contained 7 bases not matched to a gene. The CDR3: CASSVQGQGLNIQYF. As DNA, the CDR3 is TGTGCCAGCAGCGTTCAGGGACAGGGTTTGAACATTCAGTACTTC.

This clone came up a few times. J is TRBJ2-7 and V is TRBV5-6; maybe TRBD1 (6 bases). The CDR3 consists of 13 residues. Deletions cut 4 bases from V and 3 bases from J, with 11 bases between. CDR1 and CDR2 from the germline V gene are SGHDT and YYEEEE. The CDR3 sequence: CASSQDRLYEQYF. As DNA, the CDR3 is TGTGCCAGCAGCCAGGACAGACTCTACGAGCAGTACTTC.

This chain uses TRBV29-1 with TRBJ2-3; 13 bases agree with TRBD2. CDR1 is SQVTM, CDR2 ANQGSEA, per germline. The V and J ends lost 4 bases and 3 bases, in that order; junction bases with no gene match: 1. The CDR3 runs 14 residues. CDR3 DNA sequence: TGCAGCGTTGGGGGACTAGCGGGGACAGATACGCAGTATTTT. Encoded protein: CSVGGLAGTDTQYF.

The gene calls are TRBV2 and TRBJ2-1; 7 bases agree with TRBD2. CDR1 is SNHLY and CDR2 is FYNNEI in the germline V gene. The J segment lost 1 base and the V segment lost 8 bases, leaving 2 bases of the junction unmatched. The CDR3 spans 13 residues. The CDR3 region is CASRGESYNEQFF. The CDR3 coding sequence is TGTGCCAGCCGGGGGGAATCCTACAATGAGCAGTTCTTC.

The chain combines TRBV18 with TRBJ1-1, with 8 bases lining up with TRBD1. The CDR3 length is 14 residues. Per the germline V gene, CDR1 is KGHSH and CDR2 is LQKENI. V dropped 3 bases and J dropped 3; count of bases not matched to a gene: 3. CDR3 region: CASSPDRGYTEAFF. The CDR3 nucleotides are TGTGCCAGCTCACCCGACAGGGGATACACTGAAGCTTTCTTT.

The chain employs TRBV5-1 and TRBJ2-2, with TRBD1 as a possible D gene (6 bases). The CDR3 runs 16 residues. Germline-derived CDR1 and CDR2 are SGHRS and YFSETQ. Trimming took 0 bases from V and 4 from J, leaving 13 bases between them. CDR3 loop: CASSLDPQGSTGELFF. DNA of the CDR3: TGCGCCAGCAGCTTGGATCCGCAGGGGTCCACCGGGGAGCTGTTTTTT.

V and J are TRBV9 and TRBJ2-3; 8 bases are a match to TRBD1. Per germline, CDR1 SGDLS and CDR2 YYNGEE. The CDR3 extends over 16 amino acids. J gave up 4 bases and V 4 bases, and 11 bases lay outside the gene matches. The CDR3, as DNA: TGTGCCAGCAGCCCTACTTCCAGGGGGCAGGCAGATACGCAGTATTTT. The encoded protein is CASSPTSRGQADTQYF.

The chain links TRBV7-7 to TRBJ2-5; TRBD1 might be the D (6 bases). This CDR3 is built from 15 residues. Germline values: CDR1 SSHAT, CDR2 FNYEAQ (reference sequence). The V and J ends lost 3 bases and 0 bases respectively, with 11 bases between them. The CDR3 sequence is CASSLNRDNQETQYF. The CDR3 DNA reads TGTGCCAGCAGCTTGAACCGGGACAACCAAGAGACCCAGTACTTC.

V gene TRBV30 combines with J gene TRBJ1-6, with D perhaps TRBD1 (5 bases). The V gene's germline CDR1 is GTSNPN and CDR2 SVGIG (reference sequence). V lost 0 bases and J 7 bases, leaving 16 bases between the germline ends. The CDR3 sequence is 16 residues long. CDR3 nucleotides: TGTGCCTGGAGTGTCCCAGGGACTGGGAGCAATTCACCCCTCCACTTT. This encodes CAWSVPGTGSNSPLHF.

The chain links TRBV15 to TRBJ1-2; possible D gene TRBD1, 5 bases. The germline V gene has CDR1 LNHNV and CDR2 YYDKDF (reference sequence). The V gene lost 1 base and the J gene lost 4 bases, with 10 bases spanning the gap. The CDR3 has 14 amino acids. DNA for the CDR3: TGTGCCACCAGCAGAGGACAGACGGGCTATGGCTACACCTTC. Encoded protein: CATSRGQTGYGYTF.

J is TRBJ1-5 and V is TRBV30; 10 bases map to TRBD1. Germline trimming cut 3 bases from V and 4 bases from J; bases unmatched to any gene: 3. Germline V gives CDR1 GTSNPN, CDR2 SVGIG (reference sequence). The CDR3 loop spans 14 amino acids. The CDR3 DNA is TGTGCCTGGAGCAGGGACAGGGGTAATCAGCCCCAGCATTTT. Protein product: CAWSRDRGNQPQHF.

This chain links TRBV9 with TRBJ2-3, with a possible D match to TRBD2 (5 bases). The CDR3 runs 13 residues. V lost 3 bases, J lost 6 bases, and 11 bases lay in between. Germline lookup yields CDR1 SGDLS and CDR2 YYNGEE. CDR3 sequence reads: CASSAGPGDTQYF. The CDR3 DNA reads as TGTGCCAGCAGCGCGGGTCCGGGGGATACGCAGTATTTT.

In this sample, this clone turned up once. The CDR3 bases are TGTGCCAGTAGTATCTCTAATAGCAATCAGCCCCAGCATTTT. This sequence encodes CASSISNSNQPQHF. The chain links TRBV19 to TRBJ1-5, with unresolved D. V lost 3 bases and J 0 bases, leaving 6 bases between the germline ends. The CDR3 runs 14 residues. CDR1 is LNHDA, CDR2 SQIVND, per germline (reference sequence).

There are a few counts of this clone. The chain recombines TRBV5-1 with TRBJ2-5; the D is unclear. The CDR3 sequence is 13 residues long. Germline V lookup: CDR1 SGHRS, CDR2 YFSETQ. V was trimmed by 4 bases and J by 5 bases, leaving 12 bases between them. The CDR3 DNA reads TGCGCCAGCAGCCCGGCCCCCGGGGAGACCCAGTACTTC. It is translated as CASSPAPGETQYF.

This clone was recorded once. The rearrangement joins TRBV6-5 to TRBJ2-7; possibly TRBD2 for D (5 bases). The CDR3 consists of 16 residues. Germline CDR1 is MNHEY and CDR2 is SVGAGI. The V gene lost 0 bases and the J gene lost 4 bases, with 16 bases spanning the gap. The CDR3 nucleotides read TGTGCCAGCAGTTACTCGCCCCCAGGACTTTGGTACGAGCAGTACTTC. It is translated as CASSYSPPGLWYEQYF.

V usage is TRBV5-4 and J usage is TRBJ2-5; 7 positions agree with TRBD1. The germline V gene encodes CDR1 SGHNT and CDR2 YYREEE (reference sequence). The CDR3 loop spans 14 amino acids. The V segment lost 1 base and the J segment 5 bases; nucleotides outside the gene matches: 5. In DNA, the CDR3 is TGTGCCAGCAGCTTGTCTTCCAGGGGGGAGACCCAGTACTTC. It specifies CASSLSSRGETQYF.

CDR3 bases: TGCGCCAGCAGCTACGGAGGGGATAGCAATCAGCCCCAGCATTTT. Translating gives CASSYGGDSNQPQHF. The chain uses TRBV5-1 and TRBJ1-5, with D maybe TRBD1 (5 bases). Germline CDR1 SGHRS, CDR2 YFSETQ. The CDR3 covers 15 residues. Trimming removed 3 bases from V and 0 bases from J, with 10 bases in between.

The chain couples TRBV5-4 to TRBJ2-2; 11 bases match TRBD2. Germline V gives CDR1 SGHNT, CDR2 YYREEE (reference sequence). The ends lost 4 bases at V and 5 bases at J; junction bases unmatched: 4. The CDR3 sequence is 15 residues long. Here the CDR3 reads CASSPSGGRTGELFF. In nucleotides, the CDR3 is TGTGCCAGCAGCCCTAGCGGGGGGCGTACCGGGGAGCTGTTTTTT.

The chain joins TRBV7-3 to TRBJ2-3; 7 bases are shared with TRBD2. Looked up from germline, CDR1 is SGHTA and CDR2 is FQGTGA. Losses at the gene ends were 2 bases for V and 2 bases for J; bases not matched to a gene: 13. CDR3 length equals 18 residues. The CDR3 sequence is CASSLGLGAGIDTDTQYF. The CDR3 DNA reads as TGTGCCAGCAGCTTAGGTCTCGGAGCGGGGATAGACACAGATACGCAGTATTTT.

This clone ranks as medium-sized. The V and J genes are TRBV12-2 and TRBJ1-5; no check of the table's D call, TRBD1, against the DNA was made. TRBV12-2 is a pseudogene segment. CDR3 length equals 15 residues. The CDR3 DNA follows: TGTGCAAGTCGCTTTAGACAGTGTCGAAATCAGCCCCAGCATTTT. Translation: CASRFRQCRNQPQHF.

The chain employs TRBV5-1 and TRBJ1-1; maybe TRBD1 (6 bases). CDR1 and CDR2 from the germline V gene are SGHRS and YFSETQ. Trimming removed 4 bases at V and 0 bases at J, with 19 bases between. This CDR3 spans 17 amino acids. The CDR3 here is CASSQGTFSNMNTEAFF. CDR3 nucleotides: TGCGCCAGCAGCCAGGGGACCTTTTCCAACATGAACACTGAAGCTTTCTTT.